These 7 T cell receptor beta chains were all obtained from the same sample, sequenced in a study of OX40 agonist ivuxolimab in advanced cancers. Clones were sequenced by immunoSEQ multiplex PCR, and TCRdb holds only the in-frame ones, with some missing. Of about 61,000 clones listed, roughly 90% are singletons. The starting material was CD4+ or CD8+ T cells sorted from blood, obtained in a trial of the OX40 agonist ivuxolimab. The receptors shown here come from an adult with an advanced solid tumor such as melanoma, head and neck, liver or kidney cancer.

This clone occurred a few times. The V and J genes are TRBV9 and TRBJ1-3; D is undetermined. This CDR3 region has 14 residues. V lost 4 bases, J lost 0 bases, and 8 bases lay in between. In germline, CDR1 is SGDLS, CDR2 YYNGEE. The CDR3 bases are TGTGCCAGCAGCTCTGGGGACTCTGGAAACACCATATATTTT. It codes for CASSSGDSGNTIYF.

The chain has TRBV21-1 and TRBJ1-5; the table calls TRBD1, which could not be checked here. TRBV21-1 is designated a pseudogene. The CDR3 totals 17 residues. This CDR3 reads CASSKGLEDSFSQPQHF. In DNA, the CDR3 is TGTGCCAGCAGCAAAGGGCTTGAGGACAGTTTCAGTCAGCCCCAGCATTTT.

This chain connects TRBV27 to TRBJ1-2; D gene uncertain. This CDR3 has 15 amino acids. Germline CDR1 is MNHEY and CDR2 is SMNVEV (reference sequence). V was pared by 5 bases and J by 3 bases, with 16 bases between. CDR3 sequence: CASSLTPGMDYGYTF. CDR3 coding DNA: TGTGCCAGCAGTCTCACACCGGGAATGGACTATGGCTACACCTTC.

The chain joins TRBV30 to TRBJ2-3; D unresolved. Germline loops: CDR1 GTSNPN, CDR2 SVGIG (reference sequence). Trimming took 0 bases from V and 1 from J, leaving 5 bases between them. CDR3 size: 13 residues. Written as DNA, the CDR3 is TGTGCCTGGAGTGTTACTGGCACAGATACGCAGTATTTT. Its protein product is CAWSVTGTDTQYF.

Written as DNA, the CDR3 is TGTGCCAGCAGCCCGGGGACAGCCCGGAATTCACCCCTCCACTTT. It codes for CASSPGTARNSPLHF. This rearrangement joins TRBV11-3 to TRBJ1-6; 7 nucleotides align to TRBD1. V shed 5 bases and J 7 bases; nucleotides not matched to a gene: 8. The CDR3 is 15 amino acids. Per the germline V gene, CDR1 is SGHNT and CDR2 is YENEEA.

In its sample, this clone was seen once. CDR3 coding DNA: TGTGCCAGCAGTATCGGCGAAAGCACAGATACGCAGTATTTT. Its protein is CASSIGESTDTQYF. The chain is built from TRBV7-9 and TRBJ2-3; D is unclear. Trimming shortened V by 6 bases and J by 0 bases, and 10 bases separated the two germline ends. The germline V gene encodes CDR1 SEHNR and CDR2 FQNEAQ (reference sequence). The CDR3 runs 14 residues.

The CDR3, as DNA: TGTGCCAGCAGCCAGGGACAGGGGGCGGAAGCTTTCTTT. Amino acid sequence: CASSQGQGAEAFF. The rearrangement links TRBV7-9 to TRBJ1-1; 12 nucleotides match TRBD1. Germline V lookup: CDR1 SEHNR, CDR2 FQNEAQ (reference sequence). The CDR3 spans 13 residues. J was trimmed by 8 bases and V by 5 bases; bases with no gene match: 3.